The TCR beta chain described here comes from a study of blood T cell repertoires in COVID-19. About the research overall: Samples taken during acute and convalescent COVID-19 were collected in the United States, Italy and Spain. In each case, the material was cDNA or gDNA derived from T cells, B-cell-depleted T cells, or PBMCs.

Germline V lookup: CDR1 KGHSH, CDR2 LQKENI. V gave up 3 bases and J gave up 1 base; unmatched junction bases: 3. This CDR3 spans 15 amino acids. Per the authors' pipeline: Amplification of reference gene primers provided the estimated nucleated cell counts. The assay was immunoSEQ multiplex PCR, and TCRdb's table has in-frame clones only and misses some. D and trimming were read from the DNA, whereas the V and J calls and clone size are those reported in that table. The sample has a few hundred thousand clones; approximately 87% are singletons. V usage is TRBV18 and J usage is TRBJ2-3, with TRBD1 matching over 8 bases. Sequenced sample: peripheral blood. This clonotype was sampled from a woman in her 50s who had recovered from COVID-19. The DNA of the CDR3 is TGTGCCAGCTCACCTGGACAGGGCGGCACAGATACGCAGTATTTT. It encodes CASSPGQGGTDTQYF.